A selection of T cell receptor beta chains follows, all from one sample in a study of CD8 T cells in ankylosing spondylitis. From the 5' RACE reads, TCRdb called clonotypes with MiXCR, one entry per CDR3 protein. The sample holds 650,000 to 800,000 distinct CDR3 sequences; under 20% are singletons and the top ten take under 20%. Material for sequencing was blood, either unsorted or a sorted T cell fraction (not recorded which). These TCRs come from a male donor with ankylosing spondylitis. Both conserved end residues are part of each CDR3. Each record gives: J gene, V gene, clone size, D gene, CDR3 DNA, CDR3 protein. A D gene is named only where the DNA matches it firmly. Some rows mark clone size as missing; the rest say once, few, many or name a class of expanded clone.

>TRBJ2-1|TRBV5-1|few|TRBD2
TGCGCCAGCAGCTTACTCCGAGCGGGAGGGGCGAATGAGCAGTTCTTC
CASSLLRAGGANEQFF
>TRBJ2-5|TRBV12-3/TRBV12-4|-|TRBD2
TGTACCTTCTGTTTTGAACCGGGACTAGGGTCCCAAGAGACCCAGTACTTC
CTFCFEPGLGSQETQYF
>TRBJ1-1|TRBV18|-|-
TGTGCCAGCTCAATGGCGGGGGAAGCTTTCTTT
CASSMAGEAFF
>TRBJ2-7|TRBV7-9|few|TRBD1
TGTGCCAGCAGCGAACTGACAGGGAACAGACACGAAGAGCAGTACTTC
CASSELTGNRHEEQYF
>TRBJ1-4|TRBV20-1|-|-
TGCAGTGCTAGACAGAGGGGGGCCGGTGAAAAACTGTTTTTT
CSARQRGAGEKLFF
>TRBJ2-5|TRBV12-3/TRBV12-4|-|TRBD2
TGTGCCAGCAGCCTGACTAGCGGGGTTGAGACCCAGTACTTC
CASSLTSGVETQYF
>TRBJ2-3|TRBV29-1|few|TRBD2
TGCAGCGTGTCCGGGACTAGCGGGACAGATACGCAGTATTTT
CSVSGTSGTDTQYF
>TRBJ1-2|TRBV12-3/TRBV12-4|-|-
TGTGCCAGTACTCCGGTCGGGGTAGGGAACTATGGCTACACCTTC
CASTPVGVGNYGYTF
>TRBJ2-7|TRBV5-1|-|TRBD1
TGCGCCAGCAGCTTGGAGACAGGGGGGGCCTACGAGCAGTACTTC
CASSLETGGAYEQYF
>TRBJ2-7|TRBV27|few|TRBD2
TGTGCCGGTAACAGCGGGAACGTTACCCCTGGCGAGCAGTACTTC
CAGNSGNVTPGEQYF
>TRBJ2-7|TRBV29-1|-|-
TGCAGCGTCCGGGACGGCTCCTACGAGCAGTACTTC
CSVRDGSYEQYF
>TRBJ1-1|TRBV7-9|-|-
TGTGCCAGCAGCCCCGAGGAGGCTAGAACTGAAGCTTTCTTT
CASSPEEARTEAFF
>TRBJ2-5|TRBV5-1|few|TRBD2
TGCGCCAGCAGGGAGTCCCCAGCGGGAGTGGGGGAGACCCAGTACTTC
CASRESPAGVGETQYF
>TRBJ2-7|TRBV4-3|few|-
TGCGCCAGCAGCCAAGATCGGGGGCTCGAGCAGTACTTC
CASSQDRGLEQYF
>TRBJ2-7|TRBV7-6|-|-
TGTGCCAGCAGCTTATATGGCAGCCCCTACGAGCAGTACTTC
CASSLYGSPYEQYF
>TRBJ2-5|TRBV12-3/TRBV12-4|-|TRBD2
TGTGCCAGCAGCCAAGCGGGGGGGCACGTCGAGACCCAGTACTTC
CASSQAGGHVETQYF
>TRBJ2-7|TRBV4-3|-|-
TGCGCCAGCAGCCAAGAGGGTCGGCCGATGGACGAGCAGTACTTC
CASSQEGRPMDEQYF
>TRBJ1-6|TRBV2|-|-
TGTGCCAGCACGGTGACGGACGGTAATTCACCCCTCCACTTT
CASTVTDGNSPLHF
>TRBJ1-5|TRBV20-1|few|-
TGCAGTGCTAGAGCGGGGCAGGGGTTTCTGTATCAGCCCCAGCATTTT
CSARAGQGFLYQPQHF
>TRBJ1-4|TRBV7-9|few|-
TGTGCCAGCAGTCCCGACAGCCTCAATGAAAAACTGTTTTTT
CASSPDSLNEKLFF
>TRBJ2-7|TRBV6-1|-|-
TGTGCCAGCAGTGTCGAGTACTCCTACGAGCAGTACTTC
CASSVEYSYEQYF
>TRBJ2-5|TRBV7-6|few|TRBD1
TGTGCCAGCAGCTCCCGGGACAGGGAATACAACTTC
CASSSRDREYNF
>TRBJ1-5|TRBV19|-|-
TGTGCCAGTAGTATCACTAGCAATCAGCCCCAGCATTTT
CASSITSNQPQHF
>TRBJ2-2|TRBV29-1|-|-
TGCAGCGTTGTTGGTAGCAGGGGTACCGGGGAGCTGTTTTTT
CSVVGSRGTGELFF
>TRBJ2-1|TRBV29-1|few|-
TGCAGCGTTGAAACGGGAGTCAATGAGCAGTTCTTC
CSVETGVNEQFF
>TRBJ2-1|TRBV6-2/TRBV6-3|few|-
TGTGCCAGCAGACACGGGGTGTACAATGAGCAGTTCTTC
CASRHGVYNEQFF
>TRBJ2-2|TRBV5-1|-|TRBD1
TGCGCCAGCAGCCCGGGACAGGGGCACACCGGGGAGCTGTTTTTT
CASSPGQGHTGELFF
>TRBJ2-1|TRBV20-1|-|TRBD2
TGCAGTGCCTCTGCGGGAACTAGCGGGAGGGCCCGGGAGCAGTTCTTC
CSASAGTSGRAREQFF
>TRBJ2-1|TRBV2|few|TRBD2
TGTGCCAGCAGTGAAGCAACTGGGACTAGCCTAATCAGCTCCTACAATGAGCAGTTCTTC
CASSEATGTSLISSYNEQFF
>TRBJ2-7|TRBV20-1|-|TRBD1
TGCAGTCACCGGGACAGGGATAGCTACGAGCAGTACTTC
CSHRDRDSYEQYF
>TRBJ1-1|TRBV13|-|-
TGTGCCAGCAGCACCCTGACAGGTCCTACTGAAGCTTTCTTT
CASSTLTGPTEAFF
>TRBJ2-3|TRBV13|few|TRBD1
TGTGCCAGCAGCCATGGGACAGCAGGGGCAGATACGCAGTATTTT
CASSHGTAGADTQYF
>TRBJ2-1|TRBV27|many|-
TGTGCCAGCAGTGTAGTCGGCGGCTCCTACAATGAGCAGTTCTTC
CASSVVGGSYNEQFF
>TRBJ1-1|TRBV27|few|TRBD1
TGTGCCAGCATTCAGACAGGGTACACTGAAGCTTTCTTT
CASIQTGYTEAFF
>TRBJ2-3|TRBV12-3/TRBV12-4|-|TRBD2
TGTGCCAGCAGAACTAGCGGGGGGGCAGATACGCAGTATTTT
CASRTSGGADTQYF
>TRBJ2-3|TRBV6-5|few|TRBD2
TGTGCCAGCAGTCCTCGACTAGCGGGGGCGGCAGATACGCAGTATTTT
CASSPRLAGAADTQYF
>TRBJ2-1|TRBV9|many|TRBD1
TGTGCCAGCAGCAAAGGACAGGGGTCCTACAATGAGCAGTTCTTC
CASSKGQGSYNEQFF
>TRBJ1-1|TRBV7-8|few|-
TGTGCCAGCAGCTCCCGTTTAGCCCAAGTTCCCTTGGTCTCGGGTACTGAAGCTTTCTTT
CASSSRLAQVPLVSGTEAFF
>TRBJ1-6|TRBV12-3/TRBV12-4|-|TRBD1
TGTGCCAGCAGTTTAGGAGGGGGCGTCCCCTCTCTTAATTCACCCCTCCACTTT
CASSLGGGVPSLNSPLHF
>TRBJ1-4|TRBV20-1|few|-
TGCAGTGCTCGTTGGCAGGGGATGGAAAAACTGTTTTTT
CSARWQGMEKLFF
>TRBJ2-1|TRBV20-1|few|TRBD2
TGCAGTGCTAGAGATCGGCGACTAGCGGGAAGCTACAATGAGCAGTTCTTC
CSARDRRLAGSYNEQFF
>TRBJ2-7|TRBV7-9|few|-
TGTGCCAGCAGCTTTAGTGTTCGGGACTTTGCCTACGAGCAGTACTTC
CASSFSVRDFAYEQYF
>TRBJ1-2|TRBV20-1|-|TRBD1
TGCAGTGCACACCCGCCGGGGCAGGGGGCGTTTGGCTACACCTTC
CSAHPPGQGAFGYTF
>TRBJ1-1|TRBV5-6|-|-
TGTGCCAGCAGCTTCTCTATAGACAGGACGAACACTGAAGCTTTCTTT
CASSFSIDRTNTEAFF
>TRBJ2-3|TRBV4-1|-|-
TGCGCCAGCAGCCAAGATTTAGCAGATACGCAGTATTTT
CASSQDLADTQYF
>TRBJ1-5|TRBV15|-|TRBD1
TGTGCCACCAGCGGGACAGGAGGGTATCAGCCCCAGCATTTT
CATSGTGGYQPQHF
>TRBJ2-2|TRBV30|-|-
TGTGCCTGGAAATTCGGGACGGGCACCGGGGAGCTGTTTTTT
CAWKFGTGTGELFF